Following are 14 T cell receptor beta chains from one sample sequenced in a study of cytomegalovirus exposure and HLA in healthy donors. PCR primers comprised 60 Vbeta and 13 Jbeta primers. Profiled with immunoSEQ multiplex PCR; TCRdb holds only in-frame clones, not every one. Seen here are 150,000 to 200,000 clones, 75% observed once, and the top ten hold over 9%. The sequenced material came from PBMCs. These receptors were taken from a man aged 18 to 29 in good health and CMV-seropositive.

The chain has TRBV19 and TRBJ2-1; possible D gene TRBD2, 5 bases. V dropped 9 bases and J dropped 12 bases, with 15 bases sitting between them. This CDR3 has 11 residues. CDR1 and CDR2 from the germline V gene are LNHDA and SQIVND (reference sequence). The CDR3 loop is CASLIKSGQFF. CDR3 DNA: TGTGCCAGCTTGATCAAGAGCGGGCAGTTCTTC.

The sample holds a few counts of this clone. V is TRBV21-1 and J is TRBJ2-1; TRBD2, as called in the table, went unchecked against the DNA. TRBV21-1 is termed a pseudogene. CDR3 size: 15 residues. The CDR3 DNA reads as TGTGCCAGCAGCGGACGGGACTGGTGGGGCAATGAGCAGTTCTTC. Translation gives CASSGRDWWGNEQFF.

This clone was recorded only once. V is TRBV15 and J is TRBJ2-7; tentative D call: TRBD2 (5 bases). This CDR3 comprises 13 residues. V was clipped by 0 bases and J by 5 bases, with 8 bases between them. Per the germline V gene, CDR1 is LNHNV and CDR2 is YYDKDF (reference sequence). The CDR3, as DNA: TGTGCCACCAGCAGAGATCCCGGGGACGAGCAGTACTTC. Amino acid sequence: CATSRDPGDEQYF.

This clone was recorded a few times. In the same sample, other DNA sequences code for this CDR3. This chain joins TRBV30 and TRBJ2-7, with 9 nucleotides matching TRBD1. The CDR3 length is 14 residues. Germline loops: CDR1 GTSNPN, CDR2 SVGIG (reference sequence). Losses at the gene ends were 2 bases for V and 2 bases for J; bases not matched to a gene: 4. CDR3 amino acids: CAWSRQGEPYEQYF. The CDR3 DNA reads TGTGCCTGGAGTAGACAGGGGGAACCCTACGAGCAGTACTTC.

The V and J genes are TRBV19 and TRBJ2-1, with a weak D call TRBD2 (7 bases). The V gene's germline CDR1 is LNHDA and CDR2 SQIVND (reference sequence). The CDR3 spans 15 residues. Trimming pared 7 bases from V and 3 bases from J, leaving 16 bases between. CDR3 nucleotides: TGTGCCAGTAATCACAGGGAGGGGGGCTACAATGAGCAGTTCTTC. It codes for CASNHREGGYNEQFF.

The chain carries TRBV6-4 and TRBJ2-2; a weak D match, TRBD2 (5 bases). The CDR3 covers 13 residues. V lost 0 bases and J 7 bases, leaving 6 bases between the germline ends. Germline assignment: CDR1 MRHNA and CDR2 SNTAGT. CDR3 protein: CASSDSRVGELFF. The DNA for the CDR3 is TGTGCCAGCAGTGACTCGAGGGTCGGGGAGCTGTTTTTT.

This clone has only a few counts. The V call is TRBV6-6, the J call TRBJ1-5, with D perhaps TRBD1 (5 bases). Trimming pared 4 bases from V and 11 bases from J, leaving 12 bases between. Germline V gene lookup returns CDR1 MNHNY and CDR2 SVGAGI (reference sequence). The CDR3 totals 12 residues. As DNA, the CDR3 is TGTGCCAGCAGTTCACGATCAGGGACCCAGCATTTT. Residues: CASSSRSGTQHF.

The J gene is TRBJ2-4, the V gene TRBV7-3; 12 nucleotides align to TRBD1. Per the germline V gene, CDR1 is SGHTA and CDR2 is FQGTGA. The CDR3 extends over 16 amino acids. J gave up 2 bases and V 2 bases, and 1 base lay outside the gene matches. The CDR3: CASSLGTGGPKNIQYF. The CDR3 DNA sequence: TGTGCCAGCAGCTTAGGGACAGGGGGCCCCAAAAACATTCAGTACTTC.

The rearrangement joins TRBV5-6 to TRBJ1-6; D is uncertain. Germline values: CDR1 SGHDT, CDR2 YYEEEE. V was cut by 4 bases and J by 9 bases, with 17 bases left in between. The CDR3 is 15 residues long. The CDR3 sequence is CASSIRAGSGSPLHF. Written as DNA, the CDR3 is TGTGCCAGCAGCATCAGAGCCGGGAGTGGTTCACCCCTCCACTTT.

The chain couples TRBV7-9 to TRBJ2-7; 8 nucleotides agree with TRBD2. Germline lookup yields CDR1 SEHNR and CDR2 FQNEAQ (reference sequence). This CDR3 comprises 14 residues. The junction had 6 bases not matched to a gene; V was cut back by 5 bases and J by 3 bases. CDR3 loop: CASSSSGTYYEQYF. CDR3 nucleotides: TGTGCCAGCAGCAGTAGCGGGACTTACTACGAGCAGTACTTC.

This rearrangement joins TRBV6-6 to TRBJ1-1; TRBD1 agrees at 9 bases. The V and J ends lost 7 bases and 5 bases, in that order; junction bases with no gene match: 11. The CDR3 extends over 15 amino acids. In germline, CDR1 is MNHNY, CDR2 SVGAGI (reference sequence). CDR3 loop: CASTPSGTGNTEAFF. CDR3 coding DNA: TGTGCCAGCACCCCCTCAGGGACAGGGAATACTGAAGCTTTCTTT.

The chain joins TRBV6-6 to TRBJ1-2; 8 bases agree with TRBD1. The germline CDR1 and CDR2 sequences are MNHNY and SVGAGI (reference sequence). The CDR3 covers 14 residues. V trimming: 4 bases; J trimming: 4 bases; junction bases outside the gene matches: 5. The CDR3: CASSLDRAGYGYTF. Here the CDR3 DNA reads TGTGCCAGCAGTTTGGACAGGGCCGGCTATGGCTACACCTTC.

This clone was recorded a few times. This chain connects TRBV4-2 to TRBJ2-7; D ambiguous. Germline assignment: CDR1 LGHNA and CDR2 YNFKEQ. The CDR3 is made up of 15 amino acids. Trimming removed 1 base from V and 2 bases from J, with 12 bases in between. The CDR3, as DNA: TGTGCCAGCAGCCAAGGGGCTAACGGCGCCTACGAGCAGTACTTC. Encoded protein: CASSQGANGAYEQYF.

Concerning this clone itself: The same CDR3 is also encoded by other DNA sequences in this sample. The chain carries TRBV11-3 and TRBJ2-5, with 15 bases that match TRBD2. The CDR3 extends over 17 amino acids. Germline CDR1 reads SGHNT; CDR2 reads YENEEA. The trim removed 5 bases at V and 5 bases at J, leaving 9 bases unmatched. The CDR3 nucleotides are TGTGCCAGCAGCCGGAAAACAGGGACTAGCGGGAGGGAGACCCAGTACTTC. This sequence encodes CASSRKTGTSGRETQYF.